These T cell receptor beta chains were read from a single sample in a study of neoadjuvant anti-PD-1 for oral cavity cancer. Assay: immunoSEQ multiplex PCR; the TCRdb copy retains only in-frame clones and omits some. The table records tens of thousands of clones, 35% to 55% of them present only once. Here the sequenced sample was tumor tissue, taken after nivolumab (anti-PD-1) treatment. These receptors came from a person aged 35-79 years with oral cavity squamous cell carcinoma. CDR3s include the opening cysteine and the closing phenylalanine or tryptophan. D genes are given only for firm matches. Not every row has a clone size; where given, it reads once, few, many or a size class.

size	J	D	V	DNA	CDR3
-	TRBJ2-3	TRBD2	TRBV7-2	TGTGCCAGCAGCTTAGTAGGCTTGGCGGGGGGACGGACAGATACGCAGTATTTT	CASSLVGLAGGRTDTQYF
-	TRBJ2-1	-	TRBV4-3	TGCGCCAGCAGCCAAGTATTGGACTTCGATGAGCAGTTCTTC	CASSQVLDFDEQFF
many	TRBJ1-2	-	TRBV7-2	TGTGCCAGCAGCTTAGAGCGGGGGAATGGCTACACCTTC	CASSLERGNGYTF
-	TRBJ2-7	-	TRBV20-1	TGCAGTGCTAGAGAAGGGCGGGCGCAGTACTTC	CSAREGRAQYF
-	TRBJ1-5	TRBD1	TRBV10-3	TGTGCCATCAGTGAGTTGGGACAGACTAATCAGCCCCAGCATTTT	CAISELGQTNQPQHF
-	TRBJ2-3	-	TRBV14	TGTGCCAGCAGCCAAGATGGGGCCTCCACAGATACGCAGTATTTT	CASSQDGASTDTQYF
-	TRBJ1-2	-	TRBV28	TGTGCCAGCAGTTCCCCCGACGGCCTTTCCTATGGCTACACCTTC	CASSSPDGLSYGYTF
medium-sized	TRBJ2-2	-	TRBV11-2	TGTGCCAGCAGCTTACCAGTTAACACCGGGGAGCTGTTTTTT	CASSLPVNTGELFF
-	TRBJ2-3	-	TRBV11-2	TGTGCCAGCAGCTTAGGTCCGACACCTAGCACAGATACGCAGTATTTT	CASSLGPTPSTDTQYF
-	TRBJ2-3	-	TRBV30	TGTGCCTGGAGTGCGATGGGACCGACGGGAGTAGATACGCAGTATTTT	CAWSAMGPTGVDTQYF
-	TRBJ2-5	TRBD2	TRBV30	TGTGCCTGGAGTGTTACGGGGGGGCTAGAGACCCAGTACTTC	CAWSVTGGLETQYF
-	TRBJ1-2	-	TRBV15	TGTGCCACCAGCAGAGACCACGGGGGGAGATCTAACTATGGCTACACCTTC	CATSRDHGGRSNYGYTF
few	TRBJ2-3	TRBD1	TRBV5-1	TGCGCCAGCAGCTTGGCCGTTGGACAGGGGCGGGATACGCAGTATTTT	CASSLAVGQGRDTQYF
-	TRBJ2-5	-	TRBV7-7	TGTGCCAGCAGCTCCAACCAGGGTCAGGAGACCCAGTACTTC	CASSSNQGQETQYF
-	TRBJ1-2	-	TRBV28	TGTGCCAGCACCGAAATACGCTCTTCAGGGTTACTCGGCTATGGCTACACCTTC	CASTEIRSSGLLGYGYTF
few	TRBJ2-2	TRBD1	TRBV10-1	TGCGCCAGCAATTCGGGACAGGGAAACACCGGGGAGCTGTTTTTT	CASNSGQGNTGELFF
-	TRBJ2-7	TRBD2	TRBV6-5	TGTGCCAGCAGCACCGGGAGGGAGCAGTACTTC	CASSTGREQYF